This T cell receptor beta chain was identified during a study of blood T cell repertoires in COVID-19. Study summary: Acute and convalescent COVID-19 specimens originated in the United States, Italy and Spain.

Germline CDR1 reads LNHDA; CDR2 reads SQIVND (reference sequence). The CDR3 is made up of 14 amino acids. Trimming took off 5 bases at V and 4 bases at J, with 14 bases between the two ends. Profiling relied on immunoSEQ multiplex PCR, and the TCRdb table lists in-frame clones only, not all of them. The sample holds 200,000 to 250,000 clones, over 80% seen once. The V call is TRBV19, the J call TRBJ2-5; tentative D call: TRBD2 (6 bases). The sample consisted of PBMCs or T cells enriched from blood (not recorded which). The TCR originated in a woman younger than 45 who had been exposed to COVID-19. CDR3 loop: CASSPGVGGETQYF. The CDR3 DNA reads TGTGCCAGTAGTCCCGGGGTGGGAGGAGAGACCCAGTACTTC.